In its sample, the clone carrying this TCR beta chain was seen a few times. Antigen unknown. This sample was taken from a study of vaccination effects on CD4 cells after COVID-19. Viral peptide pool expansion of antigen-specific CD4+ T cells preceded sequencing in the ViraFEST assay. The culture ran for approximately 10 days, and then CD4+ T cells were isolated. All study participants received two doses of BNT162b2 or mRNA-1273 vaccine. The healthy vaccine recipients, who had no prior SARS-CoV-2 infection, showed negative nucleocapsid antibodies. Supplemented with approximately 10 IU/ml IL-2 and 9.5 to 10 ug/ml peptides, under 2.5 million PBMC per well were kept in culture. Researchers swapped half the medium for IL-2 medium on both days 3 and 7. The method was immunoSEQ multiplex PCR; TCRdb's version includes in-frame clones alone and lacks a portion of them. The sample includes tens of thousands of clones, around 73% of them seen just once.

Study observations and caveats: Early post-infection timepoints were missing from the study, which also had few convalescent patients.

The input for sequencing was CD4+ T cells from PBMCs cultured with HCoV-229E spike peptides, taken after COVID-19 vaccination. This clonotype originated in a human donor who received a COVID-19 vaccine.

The CDR3 DNA follows: TGTGCCACCAGTGATCGCCTTAGACTGCACAATGAGCAGTTCTTC. Protein sequence: CATSDRLRLHNEQFF. The V gene is TRBV24-1, the J gene TRBJ2-1; D is undetermined. Germline V gene lookup returns CDR1 KGHDR and CDR2 SFDVKD. V lost 3 bases to trimming and J lost 5 bases, with 13 bases between them. This CDR3 region has 15 residues.